Listed below are T cell receptor beta chains from one sample, sequenced in a study of T cell responses to AZD1222 COVID-19 vaccine. Some clones are missing from TCRdb's copy, which holds only in-frame ones; the method was immunoSEQ multiplex PCR. The sample lists tens of thousands of clones; 80% to 90% were seen once. The specimen was peripheral blood, collected on day 0 of AZD1222 vaccination. Receptor source: an adult in good health. CDR3s include the opening cysteine and the closing phenylalanine or tryptophan. Each record gives: clone size, J gene, D gene, V gene, CDR3 DNA, CDR3 protein. The D gene is left open where the match is weak. Part of the rows lack a size; the others show once, few, many or a class for expanded clones.

-,TRBJ1-5,-,TRBV29-1,TGCAGCGTTGGGGGCTACAATCAGCCCCAGCATTTT,CSVGGYNQPQHF
-,TRBJ2-1,TRBD1,TRBV5-1,TGCGCCAGCAGCTTGTTGCAGGGGGTAATCAATGAGCAGTTCTTC,CASSLLQGVINEQFF
-,TRBJ2-2,-,TRBV4-2,TGTGCCAGCAGCCAAGGCGACTGGCGCACCGGGGAGCTGTTTTTT,CASSQGDWRTGELFF
-,TRBJ1-2,-,TRBV11-2,TGTGCCAGCAGCCCTAGGGGGACGGACTATGGCTACACCTTC,CASSPRGTDYGYTF
-,TRBJ1-2,-,TRBV27,TGTGCCAGCAGTTTATCGAGGAATGGGGGTAACTATGGCTACACCTTC,CASSLSRNGGNYGYTF
-,TRBJ1-4,-,TRBV5-1,TGCGCCAGCAGCTTGGAGGCCTCGGGGGAAAAACTGTTTTTT,CASSLEASGEKLFF
-,TRBJ1-4,-,TRBV5-5,TGTGCCAGCAGCTTAAGTGGGCCGTGGAACGAAAAACTGTTTTTT,CASSLSGPWNEKLFF
-,TRBJ1-1,-,TRBV20-1,TGCAGTGCTAGTGGGGGGGGCCCTGAAGCTTTCTTT,CSASGGGPEAFF
-,TRBJ1-6,-,TRBV7-3,TGTGCCAGCAGCTTCGACGGAGGGAATTCACCCCTCCACTTT,CASSFDGGNSPLHF
-,TRBJ1-1,-,TRBV13,TGTGCCAGCAGCTTTTGGCCGACAGGTCCTCGCCTGGGAGCTTTCTTT,CASSFWPTGPRLGAFF
-,TRBJ1-2,-,TRBV10-3,TGTGCCATCAGCGGTACAGGAGAACAAAACTATGGCTACACCTTC,CAISGTGEQNYGYTF
-,TRBJ2-2,TRBD1,TRBV7-3,TGTGCCAGCAGCGCCGGACAGGGGGTTAGCGGGGAGCTGTTTTTT,CASSAGQGVSGELFF
-,TRBJ2-1,-,TRBV7-2,TGTGCCAGCAGGAGTTGGACTGGTAACAATGAGCAGTTCTTC,CASRSWTGNNEQFF
-,TRBJ2-3,-,TRBV5-1,TGCGCCAGCAGCTCCAACTGGGATACGCAGTATTTT,CASSSNWDTQYF
-,TRBJ2-5,TRBD2,TRBV4-2,TGTGCCAGCAGCCAGGGGGGGGGAGGACTCCAAGAGACCCAGTACTTC,CASSQGGGGLQETQYF
once,TRBJ1-1,-,TRBV13,TGTGCCAGCAGCTTAGGCCGGGTCGGGGCGCGGAACACTGAAGCTTTCTTT,CASSLGRVGARNTEAFF
-,TRBJ2-7,TRBD1,TRBV7-2,TGTGCCAGCAGTCCCACGGCAGGGGGCTACGAGCAGTACTTC,CASSPTAGGYEQYF
-,TRBJ1-6,-,TRBV4-3,TGCGCCAGCAGCCAAGTCTACAGGGATAATTCACCCCTCCACTTT,CASSQVYRDNSPLHF
-,TRBJ1-5,-,TRBV6-5,TGTGCCAGCAGAGCTGACAGACATAGCAATCAGCCCCAGCATTTT,CASRADRHSNQPQHF
-,TRBJ2-5,-,TRBV2,TGTGCCAGCAGTGAGTCTCGGGGTAAGACCCAGTACTTC,CASSESRGKTQYF
-,TRBJ1-1,-,TRBV6-5,TGTGCCAGCAGTTATGGACGGAACACTGAAGCTTTCTTT,CASSYGRNTEAFF
-,TRBJ1-5,-,TRBV19,TGTGCCAGTAGATCTAGCAATCAGCCCCAGCATTTT,CASRSSNQPQHF
-,TRBJ2-3,TRBD1,TRBV7-9,TGTGCCAGCAGCTCCGGGACAGGGATGGGGGATACGCAGTATTTT,CASSSGTGMGDTQYF
-,TRBJ2-7,-,TRBV18,TGTGCCAGCTCGCCAAACCGGGACGGCGAGCAGTACTTC,CASSPNRDGEQYF
few,TRBJ2-7,TRBD1,TRBV12-3/TRBV12-4,TGTGCCAGCGGGCGGACAGGAACCTACGAGCAGTACTTC,CASGRTGTYEQYF
-,TRBJ2-7,TRBD1,TRBV20-1,TGCAGTGCTAGTGACAGGGCGTACGAGCAGTACTTC,CSASDRAYEQYF
-,TRBJ1-5,-,TRBV4-1,TGCGCCAGCAGCCAAGTCTGGGACGGCAATCAGCCCCAGCATTTT,CASSQVWDGNQPQHF
-,TRBJ2-3,-,TRBV21-1,TGTGCCAGCAGCAAATGCGAAGCGGGGGGGCCAGATACGCAGTATTTT,CASSKCEAGGPDTQYF
-,TRBJ1-1,-,TRBV18,TGTGCCAGCTCACCACCTGTCAGGGGCCCGAACACTGAAGCTTTCTTT,CASSPPVRGPNTEAFF
-,TRBJ1-1,-,TRBV2,TGTGCCAGCAGGGTCCCAGAGGCGGGGACTGAAGCTTTCTTT,CASRVPEAGTEAFF
few,TRBJ2-2,TRBD2,TRBV2,TGTGCCAGCAGTGCGGGACTAGAAGGCGGGGAGCTGTTTTTT,CASSAGLEGGELFF
-,TRBJ1-3,-,TRBV2,TGTGCCAGCCGACGGACGGCGGCCTCTGGAAACACCATATATTTT,CASRRTAASGNTIYF
-,TRBJ2-3,TRBD2,TRBV7-2,TGTGCCAGCAGCACCGGAGCGGGAGAGGCTCGTGGTACGCAGTATTTT,CASSTGAGEARGTQYF